This entry features one TCR beta chain sequence. Methods used by the authors: Estimation of nucleated cell counts relied on the amplification of reference gene primers. Data came from immunoSEQ multiplex PCR; TCRdb stores just in-frame clones and leaves some out. The V and J calls and clone size come from that table; D and trimming were worked out from the DNA. The sample records approximately 24,000 clones, around 90% being singletons. These data are taken from a study of blood T cell repertoires in COVID-19. Study as a whole: Samples came from the United States, Italy and Spain, spanning acute and convalescent COVID-19. PBMCs, B-cell-depleted T cells, or T cells provided the cDNA or gDNA that made up the material.

Trimming cost V 11 bases and J 5 bases, with 18 bases left between them. The length of the CDR3 is 13 residues. Germline V gene sequence: CDR1 LNHDA, CDR2 SQIVND (reference sequence). Input material: peripheral blood. This TCR came from a woman in her 70s with active COVID-19. The chain couples TRBV19 to TRBJ2-5; TRBD1 is a possible D gene (5 bases). The CDR3 here is CAVGHHNRETQYF. As DNA, the CDR3 is TGTGCCGTGGGGCATCATAATCGGGAGACCCAGTACTTC. Full variable domain (outside the CDR3, taken from reference TRBV19 and TRBJ2-5): DGGITQSPKYLFRKEGQNVTLSCEQNLNHDAMYWYRQDPGQGLRLIYYSQIVNDFQKGDIAEGYSVSREKKESFPLTVTSAQKNPTAFYLCAVGHHNRETQYFGPGTRLLVL.